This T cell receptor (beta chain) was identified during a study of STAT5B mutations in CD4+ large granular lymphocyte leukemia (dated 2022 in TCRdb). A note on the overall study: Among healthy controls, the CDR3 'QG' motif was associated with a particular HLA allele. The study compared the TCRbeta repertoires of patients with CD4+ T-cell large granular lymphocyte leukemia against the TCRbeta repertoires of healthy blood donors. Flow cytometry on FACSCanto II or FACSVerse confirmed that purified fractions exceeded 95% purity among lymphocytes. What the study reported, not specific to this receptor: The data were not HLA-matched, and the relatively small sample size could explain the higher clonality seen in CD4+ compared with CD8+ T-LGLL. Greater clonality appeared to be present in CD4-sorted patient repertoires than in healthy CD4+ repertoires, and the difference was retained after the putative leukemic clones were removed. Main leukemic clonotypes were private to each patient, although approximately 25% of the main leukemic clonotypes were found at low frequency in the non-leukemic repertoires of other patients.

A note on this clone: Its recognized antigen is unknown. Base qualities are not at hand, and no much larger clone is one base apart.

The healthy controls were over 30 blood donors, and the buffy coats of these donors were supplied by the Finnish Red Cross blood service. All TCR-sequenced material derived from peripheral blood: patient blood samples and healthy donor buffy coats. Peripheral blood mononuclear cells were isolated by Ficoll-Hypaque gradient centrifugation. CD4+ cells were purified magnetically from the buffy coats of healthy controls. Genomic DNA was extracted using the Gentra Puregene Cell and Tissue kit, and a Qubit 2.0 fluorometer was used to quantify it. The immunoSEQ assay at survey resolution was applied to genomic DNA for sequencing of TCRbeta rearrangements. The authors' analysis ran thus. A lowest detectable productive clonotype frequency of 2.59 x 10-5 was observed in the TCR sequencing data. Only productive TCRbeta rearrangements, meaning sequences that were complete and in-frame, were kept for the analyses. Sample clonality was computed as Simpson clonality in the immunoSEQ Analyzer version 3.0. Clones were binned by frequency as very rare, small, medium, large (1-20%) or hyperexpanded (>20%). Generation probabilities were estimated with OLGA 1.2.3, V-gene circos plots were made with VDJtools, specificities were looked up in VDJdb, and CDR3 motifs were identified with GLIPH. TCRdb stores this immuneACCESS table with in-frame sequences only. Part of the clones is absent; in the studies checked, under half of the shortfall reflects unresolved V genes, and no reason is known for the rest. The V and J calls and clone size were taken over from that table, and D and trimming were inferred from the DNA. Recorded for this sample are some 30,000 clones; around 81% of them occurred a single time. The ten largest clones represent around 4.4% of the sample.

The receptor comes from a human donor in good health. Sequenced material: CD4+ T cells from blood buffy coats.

The nucleotide sequence is given as TGTGCCAGCAGTTGGGACCTCCAGGGGACCCAGTACTTC. Protein translation: CASSWDLQGTQYF. Recombination linked TRBV6-5 to TRBJ2-5; the D gene cannot be resolved beyond TRBD1 or TRBD2, each matching 5 bases. V and J lose 4 bases and 7 bases, and a span of 13 bases separates them. Per the germline V gene, MNHEY is the CDR1 and SVGAGI is the CDR2. The CDR3 holds 13 amino acids from the cysteine to the phenylalanine. Of all the DNA, just the CDR3 is kept, 39 bases in frame from base 1.